The 32 T cell receptor beta chains reported below all come from one sample, sequenced in a study of T cell changes during pregnancy in multiple sclerosis. Only in-frame clones appear in the TCRdb table, and some are missing; sequencing was by immunoSEQ multiplex PCR. The sample lists about 38,000 clones; 85% to 95% were seen once. The sequenced sample was CD8+ T cells from peripheral blood mononuclear cells, obtained in the third trimester of pregnancy. The receptors originated from a female donor with multiple sclerosis, enrolled in a pregnancy study.

This sequence joins TRBV2 and TRBJ2-2; TRBD2 matches at 7 bases. In germline, CDR1 is SNHLY, CDR2 FYNNEI. The CDR3 is 15 amino acids. V lost 4 bases and J lost 0; bases outside the gene matches: 2. In DNA, the CDR3 is TGTGCCAGCAGTGGGGACTACTCGAACACCGGGGAGCTGTTTTTT. Residues: CASSGDYSNTGELFF.

CDR3 sequence reads: CASSTEGQVQETQYF. CDR3 DNA: TGTGCCAGCAGCACCGAGGGACAGGTTCAAGAGACCCAGTACTTC. The chain joins TRBV9 to TRBJ2-5; 8 bases map to TRBD1. Germline V gene lookup returns CDR1 SGDLS and CDR2 YYNGEE. V shed 4 bases, J shed 2 bases, and the junction held 7 bases outside the gene matches. The CDR3 contains 15 residues. Based on the CDR3 plus reference TRBV9 and TRBJ2-5, the full variable domain is DSGVTQTPKHLITATGQRVTLRCSPRSGDLSVYWYQQSLDQGLQFLIQYYNGEERAKGNILERFSAQQFPDLHSELNLSSLELGDSALYFCASSTEGQVQETQYFGPGTRLLVL.

In this sample, this clone turned up once. This chain connects TRBV9 to TRBJ1-1; a weak D match, TRBD1 (6 bases). The CDR3 extends over 13 amino acids. Trimming stripped 1 base from V and 5 bases from J, with 9 bases between. The germline gives CDR1 SGDLS, CDR2 YYNGEE. The CDR3, as DNA: TGTGCCAGCAGCGTATGGCAGGGGACTGAAGCTTTCTTT. As protein: CASSVWQGTEAFF.

This chain connects TRBV18 to TRBJ1-1, with TRBD1 matching 8 bases. The V gene end was trimmed by 0 bases and the J gene end by 1 base; junction bases not matched to a gene: 4. The CDR3 is 16 amino acids. The germline CDR1 and CDR2 sequences are KGHSH and LQKENI. The CDR3 region is CASSPPRGTGNTEAFF. As DNA, the CDR3 is TGTGCCAGCTCACCACCGCGGGGGACAGGGAACACTGAAGCTTTCTTT.

J is TRBJ2-3 and V is TRBV4-1; D is uncertain. Germline assignment: CDR1 MGHRA and CDR2 YSYEKL. V lost 1 base and J 4 bases, leaving 6 bases between the germline ends. The CDR3 contains 13 residues. The CDR3 DNA reads TGCGCCAGCAGCCAAGTAGTACCAGATACGCAGTATTTT. The encoded protein is CASSQVVPDTQYF.

This clone was seen a single time. V gene TRBV9 combines with J gene TRBJ2-3, with a possible D match to TRBD1 (6 bases). CDR1 is SGDLS and CDR2 is YYNGEE in the germline V gene. V was cut by 2 bases and J by 6 bases, with 16 bases left in between. The CDR3 sequence is 15 residues long. The DNA for the CDR3 is TGTGCCAGCAGCGTGTCACAGGGATCGGCGGATACGCAGTATTTT. Translation: CASSVSQGSADTQYF.

V and J are TRBV5-8 and TRBJ2-7; TRBD1 is a possible D gene (6 bases). V was shortened by 4 bases and J by 5 bases, with 22 bases between the two germline ends. Germline V gene sequence: CDR1 SGHTS, CDR2 YDEGEE. This CDR3 region has 16 residues. CDR3 sequence: CASSRSTAEGVHEQYF. CDR3 in DNA: TGTGCCAGCAGCCGTTCCACCGCTGAGGGGGTCCACGAGCAGTACTTC. Drawing the rest from reference TRBV5-8 and TRBJ2-7, the complete variable domain is EAGVTQSPTHLIKTRGQQATLRCSPISGHTSVYWYQQALGLGLQFLLWYDEGEERNRGNFPPRFSGRQFPNYSSELNVNALELEDSALYLCASSRSTAEGVHEQYFGPGTRLTVT.

The chain carries TRBV25-1 and TRBJ1-4, with 10 positions matching TRBD1. The CDR3 length is 15 residues. Germline lookup yields CDR1 MGHDK and CDR2 SYGVNS. The V segment lost 3 bases and the J segment 6 bases; nucleotides outside the gene matches: 4. CDR3 in DNA: TGTGCCAGCAGTGATCCGGACAGGGGGGATGAAAAACTGTTTTTT. Translation: CASSDPDRGDEKLFF. The full variable domain, completed using reference TRBV25-1 and TRBJ1-4, is EADIYQTPRYLVIGTGKKITLECSQTMGHDKMYWYQQDPGMELHLIHYSYGVNSTEKGDLSSESTVSRIRTEHFPLTLESARPSHTSQYLCASSDPDRGDEKLFFGSGTQLSVL.

The rearrangement joins TRBV11-2 to TRBJ1-1; no reliable D call. CDR1 SGHAT and CDR2 FQNNGV come from the germline V gene. The CDR3 length is 10 residues. CDR3 protein: CAWPSTEAFF. CDR3 sequence (DNA): TGTGCTTGGCCCTCCACTGAAGCTTTCTTT.

The V and J genes are TRBV4-2 and TRBJ2-1; TRBD1 matches at 7 bases. The V gene end was trimmed by 7 bases and the J gene end by 5 bases; junction bases not matched to a gene: 20. This CDR3 contains 18 residues. Germline CDR1 LGHNA, CDR2 YNFKEQ. CDR3 amino acids: CASTQLPGPTGTDNEQFF. CDR3 DNA: TGTGCCAGCACGCAACTACCGGGCCCGACAGGGACCGACAATGAGCAGTTCTTC.

The gene calls are TRBV9 and TRBJ2-7; D is perhaps TRBD1 (8 bases). V dropped 3 bases and J dropped 7 bases, with 20 bases sitting between them. The CDR3 consists of 15 residues. Germline CDR1 and CDR2: SGDLS and YYNGEE. The CDR3 nucleotides read TGTGCCAGCAGCGCTAGGACAGGGACAGCGGGGGAGCAGTACTTC. This codes for CASSARTGTAGEQYF.

V and J are TRBV29-1 and TRBJ1-4; D unclear. The CDR3 has 15 residues. V lost 6 bases and J lost 6, with 20 bases in between. Germline V gives CDR1 SQVTM, CDR2 ANQGSEA. CDR3 residues: CSVHTSSRGDEKLFF. DNA of the CDR3: TGCAGCGTCCACACGTCGTCGCGGGGAGATGAAAAACTGTTTTTT.

This clone was recorded once. In nucleotides, the CDR3 is TGTGCCACTCGGACAGGGGAGGGTAACACCATATATTTT. It specifies CATRTGEGNTIYF. J is TRBJ1-3 and V is TRBV2; TRBD1 matches 9 bases. Trimming cost V 10 bases and J 7 bases; bases outside gene matches: 8. This CDR3 is 13 amino acids long. CDR1 is SNHLY, CDR2 FYNNEI, per germline.

J is TRBJ1-5 and V is TRBV5-8, with D perhaps matching TRBD1 (5 bases). CDR1 is SGHTS and CDR2 is YDEGEE in the germline V gene. CDR3 length equals 14 residues. The V gene lost 7 bases and the J gene lost 6 bases, with 17 bases spanning the gap. CDR3 nucleotides: TGTGCCAGCCCCAAGGGGTCAGAGAGTCAGCCCCAGCATTTT. Translating gives CASPKGSESQPQHF. Full variable domain (outside the CDR3, taken from reference TRBV5-8 and TRBJ1-5): EAGVTQSPTHLIKTRGQQATLRCSPISGHTSVYWYQQALGLGLQFLLWYDEGEERNRGNFPPRFSGRQFPNYSSELNVNALELEDSALYLCASPKGSESQPQHFGDGTRLSIL.

Here the CDR3 DNA reads TGTGCCAGCAACCCCCTCGGACAGGGTGGATACGAGCAGTACTTC. The encoded protein is CASNPLGQGGYEQYF. The chain uses TRBV5-8 and TRBJ2-7, with TRBD1 matching over 8 bases. Trimming removed 6 bases from V and 4 bases from J; junction bases left unmatched: 12. The length of the CDR3 is 15 residues. Germline V gene sequence: CDR1 SGHTS, CDR2 YDEGEE.

CDR3 in DNA: TGCGCCAGCAGCTTGGAGCGGGGGAGGGACACTGAAGCTTTCTTT. Translated: CASSLERGRDTEAFF. This chain uses TRBV5-1 with TRBJ1-1; D is possibly TRBD1 (5 bases). V was clipped by 0 bases and J by 3 bases, with 12 bases between them. This CDR3 is 15 amino acids long. Germline lookup yields CDR1 SGHRS and CDR2 YFSETQ.

V is TRBV5-6 and J is TRBJ2-7, with TRBD2 as a possible D gene (5 bases). Germline lookup yields CDR1 SGHDT and CDR2 YYEEEE. CDR3 size: 14 residues. The V and J ends lost 3 bases and 4 bases respectively, with 14 bases between them. The CDR3: CASSYREKQYEQYF. CDR3 DNA sequence: TGTGCCAGCAGCTACCGGGAAAAACAATACGAGCAGTACTTC.

The chain employs TRBV9 and TRBJ2-1, with TRBD2 matching 13 bases. The CDR3 is 14 amino acids. Losses at the gene ends were 3 bases for V and 7 bases for J; bases not matched to a gene: 1. CDR1 SGDLS and CDR2 YYNGEE come from the germline V gene. CDR3 sequence (DNA): TGTGCCAGCAGCGGGGGACTAGCGGGGAATGAGCAGTTCTTC. Protein sequence: CASSGGLAGNEQFF.

The gene calls are TRBV9 and TRBJ1-5; D perhaps matches TRBD1 (6 bases). Trimming shortened V by 3 bases and J by 2 bases, and 12 bases separated the two germline ends. CDR3 length equals 15 residues. Looked up from germline, CDR1 is SGDLS and CDR2 is YYNGEE. The CDR3 DNA reads as TGTGCCAGCAGCGGAGGGGGGGGCGGCAATCAGCCCCAGCATTTT. Amino acid sequence: CASSGGGGGNQPQHF.

V usage is TRBV7-8 and J usage is TRBJ1-2; TRBD1 aligns across 7 bases. CDR3 size: 15 residues. CDR1 and CDR2 from the germline V gene are SGHVS and FQNEAQ. The V segment lost 5 bases and the J segment 5 bases; nucleotides outside the gene matches: 11. Written as DNA, the CDR3 is TGTGCCAGCAGCCCCGGGACAGAGTTAGTATATGGCTACACCTTC. This gives the protein CASSPGTELVYGYTF.

V gene TRBV7-3 combines with J gene TRBJ2-2; TRBD1 matches 10 bases. J was trimmed by 5 bases and V by 6 bases; bases with no gene match: 9. Germline CDR1 reads SGHTA; CDR2 reads FQGTGA. CDR3 length: 16 amino acids. CDR3 nucleotide sequence: TGTGCCAGCAGTTTCCGGGACAGGGGACCGACCGGGGAGCTGTTTTTT. This codes for CASSFRDRGPTGELFF.

This clone was seen a few times. The genes are TRBV9 and TRBJ1-5; D gene uncertain. Trimming left V 1 base short and J 2 bases short, with 4 bases between. The CDR3 runs to 13 residues. Germline V lookup: CDR1 SGDLS, CDR2 YYNGEE. The CDR3 loop is CASSVSGNQPQHF. CDR3 nucleotides: TGTGCCAGCAGCGTAAGCGGCAATCAGCCCCAGCATTTT.

The chain has TRBV10-3 and TRBJ1-2; D unresolved. CDR1 and CDR2 (germline): ENHRY, SYGVKD. Trimming took off 6 bases at V and 0 bases at J, with 20 bases between the two ends. CDR3 length equals 17 residues. For the CDR3, the DNA is TGTGCCATCAGCGATCCTTCCGCGGAGGACGCTAACTATGGCTACACCTTC. This encodes CAISDPSAEDANYGYTF.

The chain links TRBV9 to TRBJ2-3, with 9 bases matching TRBD2. This CDR3 is built from 18 residues. With 1 base clipped from V and 0 bases from J, the junction kept 9 bases outside the gene matches. Germline V gene sequence: CDR1 SGDLS, CDR2 YYNGEE. CDR3 coding DNA: TGTGCCAGCAGCGTACGAGCGGGGGGTTTGACTAGCACAGATACGCAGTATTTT. This encodes CASSVRAGGLTSTDTQYF. The entire variable domain, with the rest obtained from reference TRBV9 and TRBJ2-3, is as follows: DSGVTQTPKHLITATGQRVTLRCSPRSGDLSVYWYQQSLDQGLQFLIQYYNGEERAKGNILERFSAQQFPDLHSELNLSSLELGDSALYFCASSVRAGGLTSTDTQYFGPGTRLTVL.

This clone was detected only once. The V call is TRBV25-1, the J call TRBJ2-7; D is undetermined. Trimming cost V 4 bases and J 0 bases, with 7 bases left between them. Germline V lookup: CDR1 MGHDK, CDR2 SYGVNS. CDR3 length equals 13 residues. This CDR3 is CASSAVSSYEQYF. Written as DNA, the CDR3 is TGTGCCAGCAGTGCGGTAAGCTCCTACGAGCAGTACTTC.

The chain links TRBV30 to TRBJ2-7; possible D gene TRBD1, 6 bases. Germline values: CDR1 GTSNPN, CDR2 SVGIG (reference sequence). Between the trimmed V and J ends, which lost 4 bases and 0 bases, there was a span of 16 bases. This CDR3 has 15 residues. The DNA of the CDR3 is TGTGCCTGGACCCCCATTACGGACAGCTCCTACGAGCAGTACTTC. Translation: CAWTPITDSSYEQYF.

V gene TRBV2 combines with J gene TRBJ2-1; a weak D match, TRBD2 (7 bases). V was clipped by 6 bases and J by 4 bases, with 13 bases between them. CDR1 and CDR2 from the germline V gene are SNHLY and FYNNEI. This CDR3 is built from 14 residues. CDR3 coding DNA: TGTGCCAGCAGCGGGGGGCCGGAATACAATGAGCAGTTCTTC. Protein sequence: CASSGGPEYNEQFF.

The chain combines TRBV10-2 with TRBJ1-1, with D uncertain. The CDR3 loop spans 11 amino acids. CDR1 and CDR2 from the germline V gene are WSHSY and SAAADI. V was cut by 0 bases and J by 13 bases, with 9 bases left in between. CDR3 nucleotide sequence: TGCGCCAGCAGTGAGTCGGTCCGAGGTTTCTTT. Protein sequence: CASSESVRGFF.

The rearrangement joins TRBV5-6 to TRBJ1-2, with TRBD1 as a possible D gene (6 bases). This CDR3 spans 13 amino acids. The V gene's germline CDR1 is SGHDT and CDR2 YYEEEE. The V gene lost 4 bases and the J gene lost 4 bases, with 11 bases spanning the gap. The CDR3 DNA reads as TGTGCCAGCAGCCAGGGGTCGGCCTATGGCTACACCTTC. As protein: CASSQGSAYGYTF.

This chain joins TRBV7-9 and TRBJ1-6; D is unclear. CDR1 is SEHNR, CDR2 FQNEAQ, per germline (reference sequence). V shed 1 base and J shed 13 bases, with 14 bases lying between them. This CDR3 spans 14 amino acids. This CDR3 is CASSLGGSLVPLHF. DNA of the CDR3: TGTGCCAGCAGCTTAGGGGGTTCACTAGTTCCCCTCCACTTT. Looking up the rest from reference TRBV7-9 and TRBJ1-6 gives the full variable domain: DTGVSQNPRHKITKRGQNVTFRCDPISEHNRLYWYRQTLGQGPEFLTYFQNEAQLEKSRLLSDRFSAERPKGSFSTLEIQRTEQGDSAMYLCASSLGGSLVPLHFGNGTRLTVT.

The V gene is TRBV2, the J gene TRBJ2-3; 10 bases match TRBD1. Trimming removed 7 bases from V and 4 bases from J; junction bases left unmatched: 8. Germline assignment: CDR1 SNHLY and CDR2 FYNNEI. CDR3 length equals 15 residues. The CDR3 DNA follows: TGTGCCAGCATCTACAGGGGACAGGGGTCAGATACGCAGTATTTT. Translating gives CASIYRGQGSDTQYF.

This chain connects TRBV18 to TRBJ1-1; D not certain. The CDR3 has 15 amino acids. Deletions cut 6 bases from V and 1 base from J, with 15 bases between. The germline V gene encodes CDR1 KGHSH and CDR2 LQKENI. CDR3 bases: TGTGCCAGCTCCTATACGAACCAGGCGAACACTGAAGCTTTCTTT. Protein sequence: CASSYTNQANTEAFF.